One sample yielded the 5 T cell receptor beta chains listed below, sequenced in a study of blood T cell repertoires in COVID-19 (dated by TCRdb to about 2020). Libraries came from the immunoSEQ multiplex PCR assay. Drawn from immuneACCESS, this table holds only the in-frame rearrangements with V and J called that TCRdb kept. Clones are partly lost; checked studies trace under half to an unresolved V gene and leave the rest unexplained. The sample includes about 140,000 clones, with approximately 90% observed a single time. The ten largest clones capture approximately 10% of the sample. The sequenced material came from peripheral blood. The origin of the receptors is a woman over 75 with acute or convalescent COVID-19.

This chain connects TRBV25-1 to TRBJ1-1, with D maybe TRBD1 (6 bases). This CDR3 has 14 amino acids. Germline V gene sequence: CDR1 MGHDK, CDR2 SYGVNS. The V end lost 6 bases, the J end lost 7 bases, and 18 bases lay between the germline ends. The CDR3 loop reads CASSPPRGGVEAFF. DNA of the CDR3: TGTGCCAGCAGCCCTCCGAGAGGGGGGGTTGAAGCTTTCTTT. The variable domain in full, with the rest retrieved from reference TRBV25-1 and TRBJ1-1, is EADIYQTPRYLVIGTGKKITLECSQTMGHDKMYWYQQDPGMELHLIHYSYGVNSTEKGDLSSESTVSRIRTEHFPLTLESARPSHTSQYLCASSPPRGGVEAFFGQGTRLTVV.

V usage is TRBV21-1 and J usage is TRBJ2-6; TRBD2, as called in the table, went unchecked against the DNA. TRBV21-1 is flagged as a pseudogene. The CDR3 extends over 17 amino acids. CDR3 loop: CASSFRDCNSGANVLTF. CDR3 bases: TGTGCCAGCAGCTTCCGGGACTGCAACTCTGGGGCCAACGTCCTGACTTTC.

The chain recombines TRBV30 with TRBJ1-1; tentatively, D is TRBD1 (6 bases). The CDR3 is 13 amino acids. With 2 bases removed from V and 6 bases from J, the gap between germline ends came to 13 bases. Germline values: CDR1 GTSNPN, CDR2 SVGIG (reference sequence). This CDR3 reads CAWSWGQPAEAFF. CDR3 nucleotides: TGTGCCTGGAGTTGGGGACAACCGGCTGAAGCTTTCTTT.

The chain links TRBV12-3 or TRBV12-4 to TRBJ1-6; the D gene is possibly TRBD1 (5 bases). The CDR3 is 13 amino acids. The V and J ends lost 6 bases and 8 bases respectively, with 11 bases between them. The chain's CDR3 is CASRQALDSPLHF. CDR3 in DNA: TGTGCCAGCAGACAGGCCTTGGATTCACCCCTCCACTTT.

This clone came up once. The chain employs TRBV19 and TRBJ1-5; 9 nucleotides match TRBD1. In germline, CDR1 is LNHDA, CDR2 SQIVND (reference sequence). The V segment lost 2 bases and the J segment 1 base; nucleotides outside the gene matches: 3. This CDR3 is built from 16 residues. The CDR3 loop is CASSITGTGSNQPQHF. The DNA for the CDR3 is TGTGCCAGTAGTATAACCGGGACAGGGAGCAATCAGCCCCAGCATTTT. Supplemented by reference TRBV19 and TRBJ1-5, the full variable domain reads DGGITQSPKYLFRKEGQNVTLSCEQNLNHDAMYWYRQDPGQGLRLIYYSQIVNDFQKGDIAEGYSVSREKKESFPLTVTSAQKNPTAFYLCASSITGTGSNQPQHFGDGTRLSIL.